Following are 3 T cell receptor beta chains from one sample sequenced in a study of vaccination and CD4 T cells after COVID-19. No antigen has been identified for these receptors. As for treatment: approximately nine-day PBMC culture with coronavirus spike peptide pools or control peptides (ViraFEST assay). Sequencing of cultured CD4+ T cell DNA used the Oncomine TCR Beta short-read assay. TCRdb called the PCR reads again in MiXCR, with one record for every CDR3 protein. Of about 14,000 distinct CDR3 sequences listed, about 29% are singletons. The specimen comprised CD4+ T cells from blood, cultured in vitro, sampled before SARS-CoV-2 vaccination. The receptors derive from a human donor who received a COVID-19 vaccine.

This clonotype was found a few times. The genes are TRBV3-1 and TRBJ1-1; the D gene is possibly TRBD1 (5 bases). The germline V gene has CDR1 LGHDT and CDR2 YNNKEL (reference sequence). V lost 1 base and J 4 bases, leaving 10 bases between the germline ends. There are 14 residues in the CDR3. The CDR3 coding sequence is TGTGCCAGCAGCCAAGGGGGGTGGTCCACTGAAGCTTTCTTT. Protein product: CASSQGGWSTEAFF.

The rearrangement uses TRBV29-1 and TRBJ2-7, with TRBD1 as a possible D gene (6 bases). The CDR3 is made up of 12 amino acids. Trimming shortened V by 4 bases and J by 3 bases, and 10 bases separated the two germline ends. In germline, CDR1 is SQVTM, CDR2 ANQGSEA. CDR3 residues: CSVAQGGYEQYF. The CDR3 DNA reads TGCAGCGTTGCACAGGGTGGCTACGAGCAGTACTTC.

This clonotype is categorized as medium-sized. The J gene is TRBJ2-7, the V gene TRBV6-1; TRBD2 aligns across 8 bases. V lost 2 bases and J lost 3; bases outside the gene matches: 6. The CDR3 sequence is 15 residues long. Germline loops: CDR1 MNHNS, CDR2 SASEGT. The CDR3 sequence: CASSERSGGVYEQYF. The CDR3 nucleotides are TGTGCCAGCAGTGAAAGGAGCGGGGGAGTCTACGAGCAGTACTTC.